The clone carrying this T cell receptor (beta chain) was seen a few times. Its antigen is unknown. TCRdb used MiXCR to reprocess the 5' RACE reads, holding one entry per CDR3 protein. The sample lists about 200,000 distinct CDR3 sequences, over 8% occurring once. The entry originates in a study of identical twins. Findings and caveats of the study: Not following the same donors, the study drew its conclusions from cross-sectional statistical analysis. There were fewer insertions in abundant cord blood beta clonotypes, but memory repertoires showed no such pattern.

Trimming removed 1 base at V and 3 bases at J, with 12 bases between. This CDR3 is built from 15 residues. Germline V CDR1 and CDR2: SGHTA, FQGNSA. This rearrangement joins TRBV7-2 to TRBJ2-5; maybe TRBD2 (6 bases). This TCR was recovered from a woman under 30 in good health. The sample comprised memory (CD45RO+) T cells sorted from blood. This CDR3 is CASSLGGNIEETQYF. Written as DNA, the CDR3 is TGTGCCAGCAGCTTAGGCGGGAACATTGAAGAGACCCAGTACTTC.